This T cell receptor (beta chain) was identified in a study of shared clonotypes between healthy human individuals. The data were produced by immunoSEQ multiplex PCR, yet TCRdb's version contains in-frame clones alone and is incomplete. The repertoire has approximately 320,000 clones, around 86% of them found once; the top ten carry around 15%. Between the trimmed V and J ends, which lost 5 bases and 5 bases, there was a span of 11 bases. The CDR3 is made up of 13 amino acids. Germline lookup yields CDR1 SGDLS and CDR2 YYNGEE. Sequencing was performed on memory CD8+ T cells sorted from blood. Subset indicated: CD45RO+ cells pooled with CCR7-negative TemRA cells. This receptor was taken from a man in his late teens or twenties in good health. This chain links TRBV9 with TRBJ2-1; D possibly corresponds to TRBD2 (6 bases). CDR3 nucleotides: TGTGCCAGCAGTCCGGAGGGTCACAATGAGCAGTTCTTC. Protein: CASSPEGHNEQFF.